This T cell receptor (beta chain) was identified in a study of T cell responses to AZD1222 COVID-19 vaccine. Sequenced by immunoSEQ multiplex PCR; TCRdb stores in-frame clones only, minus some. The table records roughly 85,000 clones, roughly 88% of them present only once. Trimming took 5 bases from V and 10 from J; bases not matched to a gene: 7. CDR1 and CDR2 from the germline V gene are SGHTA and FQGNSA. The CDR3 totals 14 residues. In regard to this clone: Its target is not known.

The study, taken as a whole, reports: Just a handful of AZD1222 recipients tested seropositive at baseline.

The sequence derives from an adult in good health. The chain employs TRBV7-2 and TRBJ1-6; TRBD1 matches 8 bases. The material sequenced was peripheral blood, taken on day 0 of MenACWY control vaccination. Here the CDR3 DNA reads TGTGCCAGCAGCGTGGACAGGGTAGTCTCACCCCTCCACTTT. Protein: CASSVDRVVSPLHF.